Presented here are 16 T cell receptor beta chains from one specimen sequenced in a study of graft-versus-host responses after intestinal transplantation. Measured with immunoSEQ multiplex PCR; TCRdb has only the in-frame clones, and not every one. This sample has just under 100,000 clones; approximately 92% occur once, and the top ten carry roughly 16%. This specimen was PBMCs, taken just under 460 days after intestinal transplant. The receptors here all came from a human patient who received an intestinal transplant, so some T cells may come from the graft donor.

This clone was counted between two and nine times. The chain employs TRBV5-5 and TRBJ2-2; D not certain. Germline CDR1 is SGHKS and CDR2 is YYEKEE (reference sequence). The V and J ends lost 2 bases and 1 base respectively, with 6 bases between them. This CDR3 is built from 14 residues. This chain's CDR3 is CASSLGMNTGELFF. CDR3 sequence (DNA): TGTGCCAGCAGCTTAGGTATGAACACCGGGGAGCTGTTTTTT.

This clone has only one observation. The CDR3 bases are TGCGCCAGCAGCCAAGAGGTTTCAGGGAGCTCCTACGAGCAGTACTTC. It specifies CASSQEVSGSSYEQYF. V usage is TRBV4-1 and J usage is TRBJ2-7; D could derive from TRBD1 or TRBD2 (5 bases each). The CDR3 length is 16 residues. The V and J ends lost 0 bases and 0 bases respectively, with 12 bases between them. Germline lookup yields CDR1 MGHRA and CDR2 YSYEKL.

The chain employs TRBV4-1 and TRBJ1-2; 7 bases fit TRBD1. The germline gives CDR1 MGHRA, CDR2 YSYEKL. V was clipped by 3 bases and J by 3 bases; unmatched bases: 4. This CDR3 spans 14 amino acids. CDR3 amino acids: CASSHIGTDYGYTF. For the CDR3, the DNA is TGCGCCAGCAGCCATATTGGGACAGACTATGGCTACACCTTC.

V and J are TRBV12-1 and TRBJ2-1. TRBV12-1 is deemed a pseudogene. The CDR3 contains 11 residues. CDR3 nucleotides: TGTGCCAGCAGCCAGCCCCTGAAGCAGTTCTTC. This translates into CASSQPLKQFF.

The gene calls are TRBV10-2 and TRBJ1-2; D remains ambiguous. This CDR3 is 13 amino acids long. Germline lookup yields CDR1 WSHSY and CDR2 SAAADI. The germline V and J ends were trimmed by 0 bases and 6 bases, with 8 bases remaining between them. CDR3 region: CASSESRVDGYTF. CDR3 nucleotides: TGCGCCAGCAGTGAGTCAAGGGTGGATGGCTACACCTTC.

The chain combines TRBV6-1 with TRBJ1-5; TRBD1 is a possible D gene (5 bases). V dropped 5 bases and J dropped 9 bases, with 11 bases sitting between them. The germline V gene has CDR1 MNHNS and CDR2 SASEGT. This CDR3 is 12 amino acids long. The DNA for the CDR3 is TGTGCCAGCAGTTTCTTAAGGGGGCCCCAGCATTTT. Residues: CASSFLRGPQHF.

This clone was counted a few times. The J gene is TRBJ1-3, the V gene TRBV19; D is unresolved. This CDR3 contains 14 residues. The V and J ends lost 6 bases and 4 bases respectively, with 13 bases between them. CDR1 and CDR2 (germline): LNHDA, SQIVND (reference sequence). The CDR3 DNA sequence: TGTGCCAGTAGCCCCCCGGGGTCAGGAAACACCATATATTTT. Protein sequence: CASSPPGSGNTIYF.

The chain joins TRBV6-4 to TRBJ2-2; TRBD1 aligns across 9 bases. V trimming: 6 bases; J trimming: 6 bases; junction bases outside the gene matches: 5. The CDR3 spans 14 residues. CDR1 is MRHNA, CDR2 SNTAGT, per germline. The CDR3 loop is CASRGDREPGELFF. The CDR3 DNA reads TGTGCCAGCAGGGGGGACAGGGAGCCCGGGGAGCTGTTTTTT.

This sequence joins TRBV2 and TRBJ1-4; 7 bases map to TRBD1. This CDR3 region has 16 residues. The V segment lost 3 bases and the J segment 5 bases; nucleotides outside the gene matches: 9. Per germline, CDR1 SNHLY and CDR2 FYNNEI. CDR3 sequence: CASSETSVRGNEKLFF. In nucleotides, the CDR3 is TGTGCCAGCAGTGAGACTTCGGTCAGGGGGAATGAAAAACTGTTTTTT.

The V and J genes are TRBV6-7 and TRBJ1-3; D remains ambiguous. TRBV6-7 is an ORF, and what it does is uncertain. The CDR3 covers 17 residues. With 0 bases removed from V and 1 base from J, the gap between germline ends came to 13 bases. CDR3 sequence reads: CASSYSLPLGSGNTIYF. As DNA, the CDR3 is TGTGCCAGCAGTTACTCGCTCCCTTTGGGGTCTGGAAACACCATATATTTT.

V is TRBV4-1 and J is TRBJ2-1; D gene unclear. Germline V gives CDR1 MGHRA, CDR2 YSYEKL. Trimming left V 0 bases short and J 15 bases short, with 12 bases between. The CDR3 consists of 12 residues. The CDR3 sequence: CASSQDLGIRFF. As DNA, the CDR3 is TGCGCCAGCAGCCAAGATCTGGGAATCCGGTTCTTC.

The chain recombines TRBV15 with TRBJ2-2; tentatively, D is TRBD2 (6 bases). This CDR3 is built from 16 residues. Germline lookup yields CDR1 LNHNV and CDR2 YYDKDF (reference sequence). The ends were cut back, 1 base at V and 2 bases at J, with 11 bases in the middle. CDR3 DNA sequence: TGTGCCACCAGCAGAGTTCCAGCGGGCAACACCGGGGAGCTGTTTTTT. It is translated as CATSRVPAGNTGELFF.

The chain uses TRBV5-8 and TRBJ2-2, with 11 bases fitting TRBD2. Germline CDR1 reads SGHTS; CDR2 reads YDEGEE. There are 15 residues in the CDR3. V gave up 7 bases and J gave up 6 bases; unmatched junction bases: 8. The CDR3 sequence: CASVAGGPFAGELFF. CDR3 in DNA: TGTGCCAGCGTAGCGGGGGGGCCATTCGCCGGGGAGCTGTTTTTT. The full variable domain, its missing parts supplied by reference TRBV5-8 and TRBJ2-2, is EAGVTQSPTHLIKTRGQQATLRCSPISGHTSVYWYQQALGLGLQFLLWYDEGEERNRGNFPPRFSGRQFPNYSSELNVNALELEDSALYLCASVAGGPFAGELFFGEGSRLTVL.

This chain joins TRBV9 and TRBJ1-5; D unclear. The CDR3 runs to 14 residues. CDR1 SGDLS and CDR2 YYNGEE come from the germline V gene. Deletions cut 0 bases from V and 4 bases from J, with 8 bases between. DNA of the CDR3: TGTGCCAGCAGCGTAGCGGAGGGTAATCAGCCCCAGCATTTT. This codes for CASSVAEGNQPQHF.

The chain combines TRBV5-1 with TRBJ2-7; TRBD1 agrees at 8 bases. The CDR3 consists of 14 residues. The germline V gene has CDR1 SGHRS and CDR2 YFSETQ. With V trimmed by 4 bases and J by 2 bases, 5 bases remained unmatched. The CDR3, as DNA: TGCGCCAGCAGCCCGACAGGGGCTACCTACGAGCAGTACTTC. This sequence encodes CASSPTGATYEQYF.

The V gene is TRBV6-5, the J gene TRBJ1-3, with 9 bases aligning to TRBD1. V trimming: 4 bases; J trimming: 8 bases; junction bases outside the gene matches: 3. The length of the CDR3 is 13 residues. The germline V gene has CDR1 MNHEY and CDR2 SVGAGI. CDR3 sequence: CASSSRQGDTIYF. The DNA of the CDR3 is TGTGCCAGCAGTTCTAGACAGGGGGACACCATATATTTT.